The 21 T cell receptor beta chains below were found in one sample sequenced in a study of blood T cell repertoires in COVID-19. Assay used: immunoSEQ multiplex PCR; TCRdb lists only in-frame clones, some missing. Of tens of thousands of clones in the sample, about 76% are singletons; the top ten hold roughly 24%. Sequencing was done on a sample of peripheral blood. The receptors derive from a human donor in a cohort sampled during active COVID-19.

The genes are TRBV11-2 and TRBJ2-5, with TRBD2 identical over 8 bases. CDR3 length: 16 amino acids. Germline V lookup: CDR1 SGHAT, CDR2 FQNNGV. Losses at the gene ends were 5 bases for V and 5 bases for J; bases not matched to a gene: 13. CDR3 bases: TGTGCCAGCAGCCTCAGCTTCGGGAGGGGTTGGGAGACCCAGTACTTC. It specifies CASSLSFGRGWETQYF. The full variable domain, its missing parts supplied by reference TRBV11-2 and TRBJ2-5, is EAGVAQSPRYKIIEKRQSVAFWCNPISGHATLYWYQQILGQGPKLLIQFQNNGVVDDSQLPKDRFSAERLKGVDSTLKIQPAKLEDSAVYLCASSLSFGRGWETQYFGPGTRLLVL.

V gene TRBV11-3 combines with J gene TRBJ2-1; 7 nucleotides agree with TRBD2. V was pared by 5 bases and J by 7 bases, with 5 bases of the junction left unmatched. This CDR3 has 13 amino acids. CDR1 is SGHNT and CDR2 is YENEEA in the germline V gene. The CDR3 DNA sequence: TGTGCCAGCAGCCCCAGGCGGGGGAATGAGCAGTTCTTC. It specifies CASSPRRGNEQFF.

The CDR3 region is CASSRGQHSYEQYF. The CDR3 DNA is TGTGCCAGCAGCAGGGGGCAGCACTCCTACGAGCAGTACTTC. V is TRBV9 and J is TRBJ2-7, with 7 bases aligning to TRBD1. V shed 4 bases, J shed 0 bases, and the junction held 4 bases outside the gene matches. From germline, CDR1 is SGDLS and CDR2 YYNGEE. There are 14 residues in the CDR3.

The rearrangement links TRBV28 to TRBJ2-3, with 11 bases fitting TRBD2. The V segment lost 3 bases and the J segment 7 bases; nucleotides outside the gene matches: 3. The CDR3 spans 14 residues. Germline V CDR1 and CDR2: MDHEN, SYDVKM. CDR3 sequence: CASSFASGRNTQYF. The CDR3 nucleotides read TGTGCCAGCAGTTTTGCTAGCGGGAGGAATACGCAGTATTTT. Combining the CDR3 with reference TRBV28 and TRBJ2-3 gives the whole variable domain DVKVTQSSRYLVKRTGEKVFLECVQDMDHENMFWYRQDPGLGLRLIYFSYDVKMKEKGDIPEGYSVSREKKERFSLILESASTNQTSMYLCASSFASGRNTQYFGPGTRLTVL.

The chain has TRBV7-9 and TRBJ1-1; D remains ambiguous. The V end lost 5 bases, the J end lost 0 bases, and 16 bases lay between the germline ends. Germline V gives CDR1 SEHNR, CDR2 FQNEAQ (reference sequence). The CDR3 loop spans 16 amino acids. The CDR3 DNA reads TGTGCCAGCAGCGGCACCGGGTCCCCCTTGAACACTGAAGCTTTCTTT. Its translation: CASSGTGSPLNTEAFF.

This chain links TRBV6-5 with TRBJ2-1, with TRBD2 matching 7 bases. Germline-derived CDR1 and CDR2 are MNHEY and SVGAGI. The CDR3 consists of 14 residues. V dropped 5 bases and J dropped 4; count of bases not matched to a gene: 5. The CDR3, as DNA: TGTGCCAGCAGTCGGACTAGAATGTACAATGAGCAGTTCTTC. Protein: CASSRTRMYNEQFF.

The chain employs TRBV19 and TRBJ2-5, with 7 bases lining up with TRBD2. CDR3 length: 19 residues. The V and J ends lost 5 bases and 2 bases, in that order; junction bases with no gene match: 20. Per germline, CDR1 LNHDA and CDR2 SQIVND (reference sequence). The CDR3 loop is CASSPRPGGRGRIQETQYF. The DNA for the CDR3 is TGTGCCAGTAGTCCACGTCCCGGTGGGAGGGGCCGGATACAAGAGACCCAGTACTTC.

The V and J genes are TRBV5-1 and TRBJ2-5; the D is unclear. This CDR3 region has 14 residues. V shed 0 bases and J shed 3 bases, with 9 bases lying between them. Germline CDR1 SGHRS, CDR2 YFSETQ. CDR3: CASSLVIGEETQYF. CDR3 DNA: TGCGCCAGCAGCTTGGTGATCGGAGAAGAGACCCAGTACTTC.

This clone has a single count. This chain connects TRBV5-4 to TRBJ1-5; 7 bases line up with TRBD1. After removal of 0 bases from V and 6 bases from J, the junction contained 0 bases not matched to a gene. Per germline, CDR1 SGHNT and CDR2 YYREEE (reference sequence). This CDR3 has 13 amino acids. CDR3 protein: CASSLDRGQPQHF. CDR3 nucleotides: TGTGCCAGCAGCTTGGACAGGGGTCAGCCCCAGCATTTT.

The chain employs TRBV7-2 and TRBJ1-1; 8 bases agree with TRBD1. CDR3 length equals 14 residues. J gave up 5 bases and V 11 bases, and 13 bases lay outside the gene matches. Germline CDR1 is SGHTA and CDR2 is FQGNSA. Here the CDR3 reads CAATEGQVDTEAFF. The CDR3 DNA reads as TGTGCCGCAACTGAGGGACAGGTTGATACTGAAGCTTTCTTT.

This chain links TRBV7-8 with TRBJ2-2; D may be TRBD2 (6 bases). The CDR3 runs 15 residues. The germline CDR1 and CDR2 sequences are SGHVS and FQNEAQ. V dropped 0 bases and J dropped 5 bases, with 10 bases sitting between them. This CDR3 reads CASSLAGSGTGELFF. The DNA for the CDR3 is TGTGCCAGCAGCTTAGCCGGGAGTGGGACCGGGGAGCTGTTTTTT.

The rearrangement uses TRBV27 and TRBJ2-5; maybe TRBD1 (5 bases). CDR3 length: 13 amino acids. V was clipped by 3 bases and J by 0 bases, with 5 bases between them. Germline-derived CDR1 and CDR2 are MNHEY and SMNVEV (reference sequence). CDR3 sequence reads: CASSLGHQETQYF. CDR3 nucleotides: TGTGCCAGCAGTTTGGGGCACCAAGAGACCCAGTACTTC.

This rearrangement joins TRBV4-2 to TRBJ2-3; TRBD2 aligns across 7 bases. J lost 3 bases, V lost 0 bases, and 9 bases had no gene match. Germline values: CDR1 LGHNA, CDR2 YNFKEQ. The CDR3 length is 17 residues. CDR3 sequence: CASSQERGLADTDTQYF. The DNA of the CDR3 is TGTGCCAGCAGCCAAGAACGGGGCCTAGCGGATACAGATACGCAGTATTTT.

The chain combines TRBV7-8 with TRBJ2-1; 9 bases are shared with TRBD2. The CDR3 runs 21 residues. V lost 5 bases to trimming and J lost 0 bases; unmatched junction nucleotides: 20. CDR1 and CDR2 (germline): SGHVS, FQNEAQ. This CDR3 reads CASSLPRVGAGGASSYNEQFF. The CDR3 DNA sequence: TGTGCCAGCAGCCTCCCCCGGGTTGGGGCGGGAGGGGCAAGCTCCTACAATGAGCAGTTCTTC. Together with reference TRBV7-8 and TRBJ2-1, the CDR3 gives the full variable domain: GAGVSQSPRYKVAKRGQDVALRCDPISGHVSLFWYQQALGQGPEFLTYFQNEAQLDKSGLPSDRFFAERPEGSVSTLKIQRTQQEDSAVYLCASSLPRVGAGGASSYNEQFFGPGTRLTVL.

The rearrangement joins TRBV5-1 to TRBJ2-7; D may be TRBD2 (7 bases). V was pared by 4 bases and J by 0 bases, with 11 bases between. The CDR3 is 14 amino acids. Germline V CDR1 and CDR2: SGHRS, YFSETQ. The CDR3 sequence is CASSREGGSYEQYF. CDR3 coding DNA: TGCGCCAGCAGCAGGGAGGGGGGCTCCTACGAGCAGTACTTC.

V usage is TRBV7-6 and J usage is TRBJ2-3; TRBD2 is a possible D gene (6 bases). V lost 4 bases, J lost 4 bases, and 18 bases lay in between. The length of the CDR3 is 16 residues. The germline V gene has CDR1 SGHVS and CDR2 FNYEAQ. The CDR3 sequence is CASSSAGTPGADTQYF. CDR3 sequence (DNA): TGTGCCAGCAGCTCAGCCGGGACTCCCGGCGCAGATACGCAGTATTTT.

This rearrangement joins TRBV21-1 to TRBJ1-5; the table names TRBD1, a call not compared with the DNA. TRBV21-1 is reported as a pseudogene. The CDR3 runs to 20 residues. The DNA of the CDR3 is TGTGCCAGCAGCAAAAGAAACCTTGGACAGGGTCTTCGTCGCAATCAGCCCCAGCATTTT. Its translation: CASSKRNLGQGLRRNQPQHF.

The chain combines TRBV6-2 or TRBV6-3 with TRBJ2-1; D is unresolved. The V end lost 0 bases, the J end lost 6 bases, and 3 bases lay between the germline ends. The CDR3 is 12 amino acids. Germline-derived CDR1 and CDR2 are MNHEY and SVGEGT. For the CDR3, the DNA is TGTGCCAGCAGTTACTCTATCAATGAGCAGTTCTTC. Translated, it gives CASSYSINEQFF.

The chain couples TRBV24-1 to TRBJ2-2, with a tentative D call TRBD2 (5 bases). This CDR3 contains 16 residues. Per germline, CDR1 KGHDR and CDR2 SFDVKD. V lost 5 bases and J lost 4, with 16 bases in between. The CDR3 nucleotides read TGTGCCACCAGTGGAACCGGGATCATAGGCACCGGGGAGCTGTTTTTT. Translated, it gives CATSGTGIIGTGELFF.

The chain uses TRBV2 and TRBJ1-2; D is unresolved. This CDR3 has 15 amino acids. In germline, CDR1 is SNHLY, CDR2 FYNNEI. The germline V and J ends were trimmed by 6 bases and 0 bases, with 14 bases remaining between them. The CDR3 nucleotides read TGTGCCAGCAGAACCCGAGGTGGGTCTAACTATGGCTACACCTTC. Translated: CASRTRGGSNYGYTF.

This clone has only a few counts. The chain has TRBV18 and TRBJ1-2, with 9 bases aligning to TRBD1. CDR3 size: 16 residues. Germline-derived CDR1 and CDR2 are KGHSH and LQKENI. The V and J ends lost 6 bases and 7 bases, in that order; junction bases with no gene match: 15. CDR3: CASSRGGTGHFGGYTF. For the CDR3, the DNA is TGTGCCAGCTCGAGAGGAGGGACAGGGCATTTTGGTGGCTACACCTTC.